The rows below give T cell receptor beta chains drawn from one sample of a study of immune evolution from preneoplasia to lung adenocarcinoma. Here immunoSEQ multiplex PCR was the method, and the copy in TCRdb shows in-frame clones only, minus some. This sample yields 3,500 to 4,500 clones, of which over 75% are seen a single time; 12% to 15% belongs to the top ten. Sequenced input: FFPE adjacent normal lung tissue. All receptors come from a person aged 55 to 79 with lung adenocarcinoma. Each CDR3 is given with its conserved first and last residue. The order of the fields is V gene, J gene, CDR3 protein.

v_call: TRBV28
j_call: TRBJ2-1
cdr3_aa: CASEGTSQAQQFF

v_call: TRBV5-6
j_call: TRBJ2-7
cdr3_aa: CASSPGGQLTYEQYF

v_call: TRBV2
j_call: TRBJ1-2
cdr3_aa: CAPSRRGSDYGYTF

v_call: TRBV9
j_call: TRBJ2-1
cdr3_aa: CASSVGAGVYNEQFF

v_call: TRBV11-2
j_call: TRBJ2-5
cdr3_aa: CASSRGIQETQYF

v_call: TRBV19
j_call: TRBJ2-4
cdr3_aa: CASSAQGGDIQYF

v_call: TRBV9
j_call: TRBJ1-1
cdr3_aa: CASSVERTSEAFF

v_call: TRBV28
j_call: TRBJ1-4
cdr3_aa: CASTPGSRNEKLFF

v_call: TRBV11-2
j_call: TRBJ2-5
cdr3_aa: CASSFSASYQETQYF

v_call: TRBV11-3
j_call: TRBJ2-2
cdr3_aa: CASSYRVTGELFF

v_call: TRBV15
j_call: TRBJ2-7
cdr3_aa: CATSSVPTYEQYF

v_call: TRBV6-1
j_call: TRBJ2-1
cdr3_aa: CASSEIRAYEQFF

v_call: TRBV6-4
j_call: TRBJ1-5
cdr3_aa: CASIQPNQPQHF

v_call: TRBV19
j_call: TRBJ1-3
cdr3_aa: CASSSYLQEGNTIYF

v_call: TRBV5-1
j_call: TRBJ2-1
cdr3_aa: CASRRSTPVNEQFF

v_call: TRBV5-1
j_call: TRBJ2-3
cdr3_aa: CASSLSASTDTQYF

v_call: TRBV7-2
j_call: TRBJ2-7
cdr3_aa: CASSGDRDYEQYF